The 10 T cell receptor beta chains below all came from one sample that was sequenced in a study of T cells in Graves' hyperthyroidism and ophthalmopathy. The CDR3 regions of TCR beta were amplified from RNA transcripts. The HTBI primer set drove a first-round RT-PCR of the TCR CDR3. TCRdb fed the multiplex PCR reads into MiXCR, producing one record per CDR3 protein. Here the sample spans 250,000 to 300,000 distinct CDR3 sequences, approximately 15% being singletons. Sequenced sample: blood. The receptors were gathered from a woman between 40 and 50 years old with Graves' hyperthyroidism.

This clonotype has ten or more counts. The gene calls are TRBV7-9 and TRBJ2-7; 9 nucleotides agree with TRBD1. CDR3 length: 15 residues. V shed 3 bases, J shed 4 bases, and the junction held 7 bases outside the gene matches. CDR1 and CDR2 (germline): SEHNR, FQNEAQ (reference sequence). The CDR3 region is CASSFAAQGAYEQYF. CDR3 sequence (DNA): TGTGCCAGCAGCTTTGCGGCACAGGGGGCTTACGAGCAGTACTTC.

This clonotype was seen many times. The genes are TRBV12-3 or TRBV12-4 and TRBJ2-5; D is tentatively TRBD1 or TRBD2 (5 bases each). CDR3 length: 14 amino acids. The V gene lost 2 bases and the J gene lost 4 bases, with 11 bases spanning the gap. CDR3 in amino acids: CASSLRDLRETQYF. CDR3 nucleotide sequence: TGTGCCAGCAGTTTAAGGGACCTCCGAGAGACCCAGTACTTC.

Comments on this clonotype: A clone one base away is much larger, so this may be a read error. The rearrangement uses TRBV5-5 and TRBJ2-3; D not certain. Trimming took 2 bases from V and 0 from J, leaving 10 bases between them. Germline-derived CDR1 and CDR2 are SGHKS and YYEKEE (reference sequence). The CDR3 is 15 residues long. CDR3 amino acids: CASSFMVTSTDTQYF. The CDR3, as DNA: TGTGCCAGCAGCTTCATGGTGACTAGCACAGATACGCAGTATTTT.

Here the CDR3 reads CASSLGPTYEQYF. The CDR3 nucleotides read TGTGCCAGCAGCTTAGGCCCTACGTACGAGCAGTACTTC. The chain combines TRBV13 with TRBJ2-7; D is uncertain. The germline CDR1 and CDR2 sequences are PRHDT and FYEKMQ (reference sequence). CDR3 size: 13 residues. V was trimmed by 0 bases and J by 4 bases, leaving 7 bases between them.

The chain recombines TRBV18 with TRBJ2-1; weak D call: TRBD2 (6 bases). This CDR3 has 15 amino acids. Trimming shortened V by 3 bases and J by 5 bases, and 14 bases separated the two germline ends. The germline CDR1 and CDR2 sequences are KGHSH and LQKENI. In DNA form, the CDR3 reads TGTGCCAGCTCACCGGCCGGGGGTAGGGACAATGAGCAGTTCTTC. Residues: CASSPAGGRDNEQFF.

The chain carries TRBV28 and TRBJ2-1; 11 bases match TRBD2. Losses at the gene ends were 4 bases for V and 1 base for J; bases not matched to a gene: 0. Germline loops: CDR1 MDHEN, CDR2 SYDVKM. This CDR3 is 15 amino acids long. The CDR3 here is CASSSSGRSYNEQFF. Here the CDR3 DNA reads TGTGCCAGCAGTTCTAGCGGGAGGTCCTACAATGAGCAGTTCTTC.

The genes are TRBV4-1 and TRBJ1-1; D not certain. V lost 3 bases to trimming and J lost 1 base, with 15 bases between them. Germline values: CDR1 MGHRA, CDR2 YSYEKL. This CDR3 contains 16 residues. CDR3 bases: TGCGCCAGCAGCCATAATAGACGGATTGAGAACACTGAAGCTTTCTTT. Amino acid sequence: CASSHNRRIENTEAFF.

This clonotype has a count of ten or more. The V and J genes are TRBV27 and TRBJ2-7, with D possibly being TRBD1 (8 bases). V lost 6 bases and J lost 7, with 16 bases in between. Germline-derived CDR1 and CDR2 are MNHEY and SMNVEV (reference sequence). There are 13 residues in the CDR3. CDR3 amino acids: CASRDTGGGEQYF. The CDR3, as DNA: TGTGCCAGCAGAGATACAGGGGGAGGGGAGCAGTACTTC.

V is TRBV4-1 and J is TRBJ2-1; 11 bases fit TRBD2. This CDR3 is 17 amino acids long. V gave up 3 bases and J gave up 1 base; unmatched junction bases: 5. Germline values: CDR1 MGHRA, CDR2 YSYEKL. CDR3 bases: TGCGCCAGCAGCCAGGCACTAGCGGGAGTATCCTACAATGAGCAGTTCTTC. This encodes CASSQALAGVSYNEQFF.

At least ten counts were recorded for this clonotype. The chain has TRBV7-9 and TRBJ2-1; 8 bases match TRBD1. The CDR3 extends over 15 amino acids. Germline V gene lookup returns CDR1 SEHNR and CDR2 FQNEAQ (reference sequence). The trim removed 6 bases at V and 2 bases at J, leaving 6 bases unmatched. DNA of the CDR3: TGTGCCAGCAGTCGCACAGGGGGAACCTACAATGAGCAGTTCTTC. Encoded protein: CASSRTGGTYNEQFF. Based on the CDR3 plus reference TRBV7-9 and TRBJ2-1, the full variable domain is DTGVSQNPRHKITKRGQNVTFRCDPISEHNRLYWYRQTLGQGPEFLTYFQNEAQLEKSRLLSDRFSAERPKGSFSTLEIQRTEQGDSAMYLCASSRTGGTYNEQFFGPGTRLTVL.